These T cell receptor beta chains were read from a single sample in a study of blood T cell repertoires in COVID-19. Libraries were prepared by immunoSEQ multiplex PCR; TCRdb keeps only in-frame clonotypes and omits some of them. The repertoire holds about 170,000 clones, with over 75% as singletons. The sequenced sample was peripheral blood. Receptors were obtained from an elderly man with COVID-19, enrolled during active disease. The CDR3 runs from the conserved cysteine through the conserved F or W. The D gene is left open where the match is weak. Some rows mark clone size as missing; the rest say once, few, many or name a class of expanded clone.

TRBJ2-7 | NA | TRBV12-3/TRBV12-4 | TRBD1 | CASSPTGYEQYF | TGTGCCAGCAGTCCGACAGGGTACGAGCAGTACTTC
TRBJ1-2 | NA | TRBV19 | NA | CASSPRGRVYGYTF | TGTGCCAGTAGCCCAAGGGGCAGGGTCTATGGCTACACCTTC
TRBJ2-3 | NA | TRBV6-2/TRBV6-3 | NA | CASSFGRRTGTDTQYF | TGTGCCAGCAGTTTCGGCCGCCGGACTGGCACAGATACGCAGTATTTT
TRBJ1-1 | NA | TRBV4-1 | NA | CASSLTGREDTEAFF | TGCGCCAGCAGCTTAACGGGCAGGGAAGACACTGAAGCTTTCTTT
TRBJ1-3 | NA | TRBV7-9 | TRBD1 | CASSDRALSGNTIYF | TGTGCCAGCAGCGACAGGGCCCTCTCTGGAAACACCATATATTTT
TRBJ1-5 | NA | TRBV6-4 | NA | CASRLNRNDQPQHF | TGTGCCAGCAGGTTGAACAGGAACGATCAGCCCCAGCATTTT
TRBJ2-7 | NA | TRBV19 | TRBD1 | CASSTGTGNSYEQYF | TGTGCCAGTAGTACCGGGACAGGGAACTCCTACGAGCAGTACTTC
TRBJ1-2 | NA | TRBV19 | TRBD1 | CASSIQDRGKNYGYTF | TGTGCCAGTAGTATACAGGACAGGGGCAAAAACTATGGCTACACCTTC
TRBJ2-5 | NA | TRBV7-2 | NA | CASSTNRQETQYF | TGTGCCAGCAGCACTAACCGACAAGAGACCCAGTACTTC
TRBJ1-6 | NA | TRBV6-6 | NA | CASSGGNNSPLHF | TGTGCCAGCTCTGGAGGAAATAATTCACCCCTCCACTTT
TRBJ1-2 | NA | TRBV2 | NA | CATQGLDYGYTF | TGTGCCACACAGGGTCTGGACTATGGCTACACCTTC
TRBJ1-4 | NA | TRBV10-3 | TRBD1 | CAISAFHRGDNEKLFF | TGTGCCATCAGTGCCTTTCACAGGGGAGATAATGAAAAACTGTTTTTT
TRBJ1-4 | NA | TRBV5-1 | TRBD1 | CASSRGQGEEKLFF | TGCGCCAGCAGCCGCGGACAGGGGGAAGAAAAACTGTTTTTT
TRBJ1-3 | NA | TRBV7-2 | NA | CASSLAPRGGNTIYF | TGTGCCAGCAGCTTAGCGCCACGGGGAGGAAACACCATATATTTT
TRBJ1-2 | NA | TRBV24-1 | NA | CATSDSTHRRGYYGYTF | TGTGCCACCAGTGATTCTACCCACCGGCGGGGGTACTATGGCTACACCTTC
TRBJ1-6 | NA | TRBV14 | NA | CASSQDGPDSSYNSPLHF | TGTGCCAGCAGCCAAGATGGGCCGGACAGCTCCTATAATTCACCCCTCCACTTT
TRBJ2-3 | NA | TRBV19 | NA | CASSKGLSTDTQYF | TGTGCCAGTAGCAAAGGACTTTCCACAGATACGCAGTATTTT
TRBJ2-1 | once | TRBV27 | TRBD1 | CASSPRGTGSGNEQFF | TGTGCCAGCAGTCCCCGCGGGACAGGGTCCGGCAATGAGCAGTTCTTC
TRBJ1-2 | NA | TRBV5-6 | NA | CASSLTLRDYGYTF | TGTGCCAGCAGCCTAACTTTACGAGACTATGGCTACACCTTC
TRBJ2-3 | NA | TRBV18 | NA | CASSPPFSTDTQYF | TGTGCCAGCTCACCTCCCTTCAGCACAGATACGCAGTATTTT
TRBJ1-5 | NA | TRBV18 | NA | CASSPAAGQGNQPQHF | TGTGCCAGCTCACCGGCGGCAGGGCAGGGCAATCAGCCCCAGCATTTT
TRBJ2-5 | NA | TRBV5-4 | TRBD2 | CASSLALAEGETQYF | TGTGCCAGCAGCTTGGCACTAGCGGAAGGAGAGACCCAGTACTTC
TRBJ2-1 | NA | TRBV7-9 | TRBD2 | CASSYLLAGAYNEQFF | TGTGCCAGCAGCTACCTCCTAGCGGGGGCCTACAATGAGCAGTTCTTC
TRBJ1-4 | NA | TRBV18 | TRBD1 | CASSPPPGQGFEKLFF | TGTGCCAGCTCACCACCCCCGGGACAGGGATTCGAAAAACTGTTTTTT
TRBJ2-7 | NA | TRBV19 | TRBD1 | CASSRAGTADYEQYF | TGTGCCAGTAGTAGGGCCGGGACAGCCGACTACGAGCAGTACTTC
TRBJ1-5 | NA | TRBV5-1 | TRBD1 | CASRRGTGDQPQHF | TGCGCCAGCAGGCGCGGGACAGGGGATCAGCCCCAGCATTTT
TRBJ2-7 | NA | TRBV7-8 | TRBD1 | CASSLAVPSGQGPSSYEQYF | TGTGCCAGCAGCTTAGCGGTTCCGTCAGGACAGGGCCCCAGCTCCTACGAGCAGTACTTC
TRBJ2-3 | NA | TRBV7-3 | NA | CASSLVGTDTQYF | TGTGCCAGCAGCTTAGTAGGCACAGATACGCAGTATTTT
TRBJ2-1 | few | TRBV7-9 | TRBD1 | CASSSDRVGPANEQFF | TGTGCCAGCAGCTCCGACAGGGTGGGTCCGGCCAATGAGCAGTTCTTC
TRBJ1-2 | NA | TRBV5-6 | TRBD1 | CASSADRGRTLSNYGYTF | TGTGCCAGCAGCGCGGACAGGGGGCGCACCCTTTCTAACTATGGCTACACCTTC
TRBJ2-5 | NA | TRBV18 | TRBD1 | CASSRQGAWETQYF | TGTGCCAGCTCACGGCAGGGGGCTTGGGAGACCCAGTACTTC
TRBJ1-4 | NA | TRBV5-1 | NA | CASSPDRTVNEKLFF | TGCGCCAGCAGCCCTGACAGGACCGTTAATGAAAAACTGTTTTTT
TRBJ1-6 | NA | TRBV7-9 | NA | CASSLPGGVRNSPLHF | TGTGCCAGCAGCTTACCGGGGGGGGTGAGGAATTCACCCCTCCACTTT